This T cell receptor (beta chain) was sequenced in a study of naive and memory T cell subsets. Study-level results: TCR transcript changes with activation or differentiation may affect this RNA method.

In germline, CDR1 is LGHNA, CDR2 YSLEER. The CDR3 loop spans 15 amino acids. The V end was cut by 4 bases, the J end by 6 bases, with 13 bases between. This clonotype was seen many times. What it binds is unknown. The library had UMIs added by 3' ligation of an oligonucleotide to TCR cDNA. RNA was extracted from approximately 2.6 ml of whole blood of healthy adults. Input was roughly 1 to 1000 ng of DNase-treated total RNA without cell sorting. Ligated cDNA underwent four rounds of PCR with nested alpha and beta constant region primers and SP2. For blood and skin samples, reverse transcription used TCR alpha and beta constant primers. One entry per CDR3 protein results from TCRdb running MiXCR on the 5' RACE reads. The data hold about 56,000 distinct CDR3 sequences, with 7.6% observed a single time.

This clonotype originated in a female donor in good health. The chain joins TRBV4-3 to TRBJ1-6; D not resolved. The CDR3 DNA sequence: TGCGCCAGCAGCCTCGAGGCAGGCTCTAATTCACCCCTCCACTTT. Translating it yields CASSLEAGSNSPLHF.